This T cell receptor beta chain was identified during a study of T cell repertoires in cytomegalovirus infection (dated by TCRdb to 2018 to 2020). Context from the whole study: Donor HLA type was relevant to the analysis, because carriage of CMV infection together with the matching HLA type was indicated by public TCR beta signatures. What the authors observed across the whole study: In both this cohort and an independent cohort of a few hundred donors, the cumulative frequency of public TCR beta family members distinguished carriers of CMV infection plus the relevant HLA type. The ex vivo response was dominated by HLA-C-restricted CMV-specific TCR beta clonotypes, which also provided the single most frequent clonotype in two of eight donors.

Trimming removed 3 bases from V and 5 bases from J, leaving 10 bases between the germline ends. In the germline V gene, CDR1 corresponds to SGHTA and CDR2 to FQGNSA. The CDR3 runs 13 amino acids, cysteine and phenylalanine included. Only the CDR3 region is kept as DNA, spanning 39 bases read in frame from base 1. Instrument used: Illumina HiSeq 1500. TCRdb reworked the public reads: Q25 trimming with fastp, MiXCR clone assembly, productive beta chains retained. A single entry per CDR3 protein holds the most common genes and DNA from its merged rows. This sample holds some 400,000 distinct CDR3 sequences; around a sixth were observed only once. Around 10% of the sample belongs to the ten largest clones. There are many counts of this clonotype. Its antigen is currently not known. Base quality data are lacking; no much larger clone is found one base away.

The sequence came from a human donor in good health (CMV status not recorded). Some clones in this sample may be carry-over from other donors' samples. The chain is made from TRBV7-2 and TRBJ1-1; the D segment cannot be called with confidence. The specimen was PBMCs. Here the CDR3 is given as CASSFSQETEAFF. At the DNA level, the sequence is TGTGCCAGCAGCTTCTCTCAGGAAACTGAAGCTTTCTTT.